One sample yielded the 3 T cell receptor beta chains listed below, sequenced in a study of blood T cell repertoires in COVID-19. Libraries were prepared by immunoSEQ multiplex PCR; TCRdb keeps only in-frame clonotypes and omits some of them. The table has about 55,000 clones, roughly 85% seen once. The sequenced material came from peripheral blood. The receptors were sampled from a human donor in a cohort sampled during active COVID-19.

The genes are TRBV11-1 and TRBJ1-6; 8 bases align to TRBD1. Looked up from germline, CDR1 is SGHAT and CDR2 is FQDESV (reference sequence). The CDR3 runs 16 residues. V shed 3 bases and J 9 bases; nucleotides not matched to a gene: 10. The CDR3: CASSFRTGRMSSPLHF. The CDR3 DNA reads TGTGCCAGCAGCTTCCGGACAGGGCGGATGAGTTCACCCCTCCACTTT.

The sample holds a few counts of this clone. V usage is TRBV3-1 (or the pseudogene TRBV3-2) and J usage is TRBJ2-2, with D unclear. The CDR3 has 11 residues. The V end lost 8 bases, the J end lost 7 bases, and 8 bases lay between the germline ends. Germline V gives CDR1 LGHDT, CDR2 YNNKEL (reference sequence). The chain's CDR3 is CASFGVGELFF. In nucleotides, the CDR3 is TGTGCCAGCTTTGGAGTCGGGGAGCTGTTTTTT.

DNA for the CDR3: TGTGCCAGCACCCTTCGACAGTTCCCTGAAAAACTGTTTTTT. It yields the protein CASTLRQFPEKLFF. The chain links TRBV3-1 (or the pseudogene TRBV3-2) to TRBJ1-4; tentatively, D is TRBD1 (5 bases). Trimming shortened V by 7 bases and J by 7 bases, and 16 bases separated the two germline ends. CDR1 and CDR2 from the germline V gene are LGHDT and YNNKEL (reference sequence). CDR3 length: 14 residues.